The rows below give T cell receptor beta chains drawn from one sample of a study of lung T cells in sarcoidosis with Löfgren's syndrome. TCRdb ran MiXCR on the reads and lists one entry per CDR3 protein. The sample has some 19,000 distinct CDR3 sequences; 20% to 25% are singletons. The sequencing sample was made of CD4+ T cells from bronchoalveolar lavage. The receptors originated from a human donor with sarcoidosis (Löfgren's syndrome or another form), or a control subject (not recorded which). CDR3s leave out the opening cysteine and the closing phenylalanine or tryptophan. Fields, in order: V gene, clone size, CDR3 protein. Clone size appears in some rows only: once, few, many, or a class for an expanded clone.

V: TRBV28
size: many
CDR3: ASSLRAISGANVLT

V: TRBV7-2
size: many
CDR3: ASSYTSGPYNEQF

V: TRBV4-2
size: NA
CDR3: ASSRGTGPPSSGSTIY

V: TRBV5-1
size: NA
CDR3: ASSLTTSGRPTDTQY

V: TRBV5-1
size: few
CDR3: ASSSSGSSYNEQF

V: TRBV12-3/TRBV12-4
size: NA
CDR3: ASSSLYVKPSGSDEQY

V: TRBV20-1
size: many
CDR3: SANSGRGNTDTQY

V: TRBV7-9
size: many
CDR3: ASSLRGAGEQF

V: TRBV5-1
size: NA
CDR3: ASSPSPRTSYERY

V: TRBV7-2
size: NA
CDR3: ASSLASSRRTSSYEQY

V: TRBV20-1
size: medium-sized
CDR3: SARDGGTGGDEQY

V: TRBV6-1
size: medium-sized
CDR3: ASTSREFTDTQY

V: TRBV2
size: few
CDR3: ASSEGISGTQETQY

V: TRBV6-1
size: medium-sized
CDR3: ASSWGQVADTQY

V: TRBV20-1
size: many
CDR3: SARSFSATYEQY